Following are 2 T cell receptor beta chains from one sample sequenced in a study of blood T cell repertoires in COVID-19. The assay was immunoSEQ multiplex PCR, and TCRdb's table has in-frame clones only and misses some. The sample has 310,000 or so clones, roughly 90% seen once. Sequencing was done on a sample of peripheral blood. These receptor sequences come from a woman aged 50 to 60 with active or convalescent COVID-19.

This chain connects TRBV7-9 to TRBJ1-5; no clear D gene. Germline V lookup: CDR1 SEHNR, CDR2 FQNEAQ (reference sequence). CDR3 length equals 12 residues. The V end lost 4 bases, the J end lost 7 bases, and 8 bases lay between the germline ends. This CDR3 is CASSSLEQPQHF. The DNA of the CDR3 is TGTGCCAGCAGCTCTCTGGAGCAGCCCCAGCATTTT.

The chain recombines TRBV7-3 with TRBJ2-1; the D is unclear. The CDR3 spans 13 residues. V lost 1 base and J 5 bases, leaving 6 bases between the germline ends. CDR1 SGHTA and CDR2 FQGTGA come from the germline V gene. CDR3 sequence reads: CASSLRADNEQFF. In nucleotides, the CDR3 is TGTGCCAGCAGCTTAAGGGCCGACAATGAGCAGTTCTTC.